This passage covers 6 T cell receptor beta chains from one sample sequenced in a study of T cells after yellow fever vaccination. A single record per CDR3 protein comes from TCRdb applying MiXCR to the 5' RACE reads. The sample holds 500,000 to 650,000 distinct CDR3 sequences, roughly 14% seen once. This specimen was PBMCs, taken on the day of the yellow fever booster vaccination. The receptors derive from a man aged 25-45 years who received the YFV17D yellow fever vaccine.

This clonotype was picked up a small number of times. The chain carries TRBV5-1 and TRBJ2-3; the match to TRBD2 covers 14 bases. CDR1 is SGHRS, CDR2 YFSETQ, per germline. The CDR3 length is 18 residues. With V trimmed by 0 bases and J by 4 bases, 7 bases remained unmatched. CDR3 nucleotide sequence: TGCGCCAGCAGCTTGGTAGGGACTAGCGGGAGATTCGCAGATACGCAGTATTTT. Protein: CASSLVGTSGRFADTQYF.

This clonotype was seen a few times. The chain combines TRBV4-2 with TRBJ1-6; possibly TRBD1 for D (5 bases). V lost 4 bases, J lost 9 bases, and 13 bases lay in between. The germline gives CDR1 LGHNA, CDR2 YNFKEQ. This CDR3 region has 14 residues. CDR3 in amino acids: CASSPLGGISPLHF. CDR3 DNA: TGTGCCAGCAGCCCCCTCGGGGGGATTTCACCCCTCCACTTT.

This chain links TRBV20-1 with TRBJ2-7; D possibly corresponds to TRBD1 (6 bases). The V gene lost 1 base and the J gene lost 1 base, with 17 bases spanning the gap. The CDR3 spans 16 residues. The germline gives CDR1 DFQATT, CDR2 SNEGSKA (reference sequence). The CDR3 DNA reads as TGCAGTGCTAGAGGACGTGGACAGATATCGTCCTACGAGCAGTACTTC. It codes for CSARGRGQISSYEQYF.

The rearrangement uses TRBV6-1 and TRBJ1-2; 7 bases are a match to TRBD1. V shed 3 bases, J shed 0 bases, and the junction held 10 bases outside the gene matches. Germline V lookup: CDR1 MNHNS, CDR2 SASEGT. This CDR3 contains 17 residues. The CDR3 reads CASSDPGTEKANYGYTF. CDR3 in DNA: TGTGCCAGCAGTGACCCCGGGACAGAAAAAGCTAACTATGGCTACACCTTC.

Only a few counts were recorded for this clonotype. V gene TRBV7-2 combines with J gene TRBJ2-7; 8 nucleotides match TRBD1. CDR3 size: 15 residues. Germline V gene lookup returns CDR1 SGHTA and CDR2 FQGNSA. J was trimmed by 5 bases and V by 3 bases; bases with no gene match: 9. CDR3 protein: CASSLKTGELHEQYF. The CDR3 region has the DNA TGTGCCAGCAGCTTGAAGACAGGGGAGCTTCACGAGCAGTACTTC.

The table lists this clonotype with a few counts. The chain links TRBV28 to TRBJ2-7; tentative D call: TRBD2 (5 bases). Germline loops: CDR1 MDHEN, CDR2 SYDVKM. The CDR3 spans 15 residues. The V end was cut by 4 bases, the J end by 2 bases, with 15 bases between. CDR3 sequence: CASSSGGGNTYEQYF. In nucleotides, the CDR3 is TGTGCCAGCAGTTCGGGTGGAGGCAACACCTACGAGCAGTACTTC.